Presented here are 21 T cell receptor beta chains from one specimen sequenced in a study of blood T cells in healthy people across ages. PCR was performed a second time for roughly 7 to 12 cycles using a sample-barcoded 5' primer and a J-beta primer mix. TCRdb fed the 5' RACE reads into MiXCR, producing one record per CDR3 protein. The profile shows some 880,000 distinct CDR3 sequences, 30% to 45% of them singletons. Sequencing was carried out using blood. These receptors were collected from a man younger than 35 in good health.

This chain joins TRBV2 and TRBJ2-1, with 7 bases that match TRBD1. The DNA end favors TRBJ2-7, so the J call may be wrong. Germline V gene data show CDR1 as SNHLY and CDR2 as FYNNEI. The CDR3 is made up of 14 amino acids. CDR3 sequence (DNA): TGTGCCAGCAGTGTGAGACAGGGCGGCAATGAGCAGTACTTC. It specifies CASSVRQGGNEQYF.

This clonotype was detected only a few times. J is TRBJ2-3 and V is TRBV5-1, with D possibly being TRBD1 or TRBD2 (5 bases each). This CDR3 contains 13 residues. CDR1 and CDR2 (germline): SGHRS, YFSETQ. The V end was cut by 1 base, the J end by 5 bases, with 8 bases between. The CDR3 spells CASSLRDLDTQYF. CDR3 DNA: TGCGCCAGCAGCTTGCGGGACCTAGATACGCAGTATTTT.

This CDR3 reads CSANTRGRIQPQHF. CDR3 DNA sequence: TGCAGTGCTAACACGAGGGGGCGCATTCAGCCCCAGCATTTT. The chain couples TRBV20-1 to TRBJ1-5; 7 bases line up with TRBD1. After removal of 4 bases from V and 6 bases from J, the junction contained 9 bases not matched to a gene. The CDR3 covers 14 residues. Germline assignment: CDR1 DFQATT and CDR2 SNEGSKA (reference sequence).

This clonotype showed up just a few times. V usage is TRBV5-1 and J usage is TRBJ2-2; no clear D gene. Germline-derived CDR1 and CDR2 are SGHRS and YFSETQ. The ends were cut back, 3 bases at V and 4 bases at J, with 10 bases in the middle. This CDR3 has 14 amino acids. The CDR3 region has the DNA TGCGCCAGCAGCTCCGGGCCGCGCACCGGGGAGCTGTTTTTT. Amino acid sequence: CASSSGPRTGELFF.

This clonotype was counted ten times or more. The J gene is TRBJ2-7, the V gene TRBV6-1; D gene ambiguous. Per the germline V gene, CDR1 is MNHNS and CDR2 is SASEGT. This CDR3 comprises 12 residues. The V and J ends lost 3 bases and 3 bases respectively, with 6 bases between them. The CDR3 DNA follows: TGTGCCAGCAGTGAGGGCAGCTACGAGCAGTACTTC. This codes for CASSEGSYEQYF.

This clonotype was found a few times. The chain has TRBV5-1 and TRBJ2-5; perhaps D is TRBD1 or TRBD2 (5 bases each). Trimming took 1 base from V and 2 from J, leaving 12 bases between them. CDR3 size: 15 residues. Germline V CDR1 and CDR2: SGHRS, YFSETQ. The CDR3 spells CASSLLGWGQETQYF. CDR3 bases: TGCGCCAGCAGCTTGCTAGGGTGGGGGCAAGAGACCCAGTACTTC.

This clonotype was observed a few times. The V gene is TRBV6-2 or TRBV6-3, the J gene TRBJ1-1, with D possibly matching TRBD1 (5 bases). V shed 6 bases and J shed 3 bases, with 11 bases lying between them. In germline, CDR1 is MNHEY, CDR2 SVGEGT. The length of the CDR3 is 13 residues. CDR3 protein: CASSQVGDTEAFF. The CDR3 DNA follows: TGTGCCAGCAGCCAGGTGGGGGACACTGAAGCTTTCTTT.

This clonotype occurred once. The junction shows a germline mismatch at one end, possibly a read error. The chain recombines TRBV20-1 with TRBJ2-3; the D gene is possibly TRBD2 (5 bases). CDR3 length: 13 residues. Per the germline V gene, CDR1 is DFQATT and CDR2 is SNEGSKA (reference sequence). The CDR3 loop reads CGASTPSTDTQYF. CDR3 bases: TGCGGTGCTAGCACCCCCAGCACAGATACGCAGTATTTT.

This clonotype appeared a few times. The chain recombines TRBV5-1 with TRBJ2-1, with TRBD2 as a possible D gene (5 bases). The CDR3 covers 14 residues. Germline-derived CDR1 and CDR2 are SGHRS and YFSETQ. Trimming shortened V by 3 bases and J by 1 base, and 8 bases separated the two germline ends. CDR3 DNA sequence: TGCGCCAGCAGCTCCGGGGAATCCTACAATGAGCAGTTCTTC. Its protein product is CASSSGESYNEQFF.

This clonotype occurred a few times. The chain joins TRBV7-2 to TRBJ1-2; 7 bases align to TRBD1. The CDR3 contains 14 residues. Germline CDR1 reads SGHTA; CDR2 reads FQGNSA. Trimming at V came to 6 bases and at J to 4 bases, leaving 8 bases not matched to a gene. The CDR3 here is CASRPGQNSYGYTF. The CDR3 region has the DNA TGTGCCAGCAGACCGGGACAGAATAGCTATGGCTACACCTTC.

The CDR3: CASSSPVGPGGLNEQFF. The CDR3 coding sequence is TGTGCCAGCAGTTCCCCGGTGGGACCCGGCGGCCTAAATGAGCAGTTCTTC. V and J are TRBV6-5 and TRBJ2-1; perhaps D is TRBD1 or TRBD2 (5 bases each). This CDR3 contains 17 residues. The V and J ends lost 4 bases and 7 bases respectively, with 23 bases between them. The germline V gene has CDR1 MNHEY and CDR2 SVGAGI.

V gene TRBV5-4 combines with J gene TRBJ2-5; D unresolved. V was shortened by 0 bases and J by 4 bases, with 13 bases between the two germline ends. The CDR3 loop spans 15 amino acids. The germline V gene has CDR1 SGHNT and CDR2 YYREEE (reference sequence). CDR3 nucleotide sequence: TGTGCCAGCAGCTTGGGGCTAGAGCAGGCAGAGACCCAGTACTTC. Translating it yields CASSLGLEQAETQYF.

This clonotype was counted only a few times. The gene calls are TRBV4-2 and TRBJ2-7; D may correspond to TRBD1 or TRBD2 (5 bases each). The germline V gene has CDR1 LGHNA and CDR2 YNFKEQ. The CDR3 covers 13 residues. Trimming shortened V by 3 bases and J by 2 bases, and 8 bases separated the two germline ends. CDR3 coding DNA: TGTGCCAGCAGCCAGGGACCCACCTACGAGCAGTACTTC. Amino acid sequence: CASSQGPTYEQYF.

V is TRBV29-1 and J is TRBJ2-1; 9 bases agree with TRBD1. V gave up 5 bases and J gave up 4 bases; unmatched junction bases: 6. Looked up from germline, CDR1 is SQVTM and CDR2 is ANQGSEA. The CDR3 spans 14 residues. The CDR3 DNA reads TGCAGCGTTCTAGTGACAGGGGGATACAATGAGCAGTTCTTC. It codes for CSVLVTGGYNEQFF.

The chain recombines TRBV4-3 with TRBJ2-1; 11 bases align to TRBD2. Germline-derived CDR1 and CDR2 are LGHNA and YSLEER. J lost 9 bases, V lost 1 base, and 5 bases had no gene match. The length of the CDR3 is 15 residues. As DNA, the CDR3 is TGCGCCAGCAGCCAAGCGGGACTAGCGGTTGGTGAGCAGTTCTTC. It encodes CASSQAGLAVGEQFF.

This clonotype has just a few counts. This sequence joins TRBV20-1 and TRBJ2-5; the match to TRBD2 covers 9 bases. CDR3 length: 15 amino acids. The germline V gene has CDR1 DFQATT and CDR2 SNEGSKA (reference sequence). J gave up 2 bases and V 5 bases, and 9 bases lay outside the gene matches. CDR3: CSASHPTSGQETQYF. The CDR3 DNA reads TGCAGTGCTTCCCACCCGACTAGCGGACAAGAGACCCAGTACTTC.

This clonotype was seen a few times. V usage is TRBV6-5 and J usage is TRBJ2-1; a possible D gene is TRBD2 (5 bases). Germline CDR1 and CDR2: MNHEY and SVGAGI. Trimming removed 6 bases from V and 4 bases from J, with 16 bases in between. The CDR3 covers 15 residues. Here the CDR3 DNA reads TGTGCCAGCAGAAGGACGGAGGATGATTACAATGAGCAGTTCTTC. This translates into CASRRTEDDYNEQFF.

This clonotype has ten or more counts. The chain carries TRBV30 and TRBJ2-1, with D tentatively TRBD1 or TRBD2 (5 bases each). V lost 1 base to trimming and J lost 5 bases, with 9 bases between them. The CDR3 covers 13 residues. Germline V gene data show CDR1 as GTSNPN and CDR2 as SVGIG (reference sequence). The CDR3 region is CAWSAGPDNEQFF. In nucleotides, the CDR3 is TGTGCCTGGAGTGCGGGGCCAGACAATGAGCAGTTCTTC. Full variable domain (outside the CDR3, taken from reference TRBV30 and TRBJ2-1): SQTIHQWPATLVQPVGSPLSLECTVEGTSNPNLYWYRQAAGRGLQLLFYSVGIGQISSEVPQNLSASRPQDRQFILSSKKLLLSDSGFYLCAWSAGPDNEQFFGPGTRLTVL.

CDR3 residues: CAISEGINEQFF. The CDR3 DNA reads as TGTGCCATCAGTGAGGGGATAAATGAGCAGTTCTTC. This chain joins TRBV10-3 and TRBJ2-1; no reliable D call. The CDR3 has 12 residues. Trimming shortened V by 2 bases and J by 7 bases, and 6 bases separated the two germline ends. Germline CDR1 reads ENHRY; CDR2 reads SYGVKD.

The chain has TRBV6-6 and TRBJ2-7, with 10 bases aligning to TRBD1. Trimming took 0 bases from V and 7 from J; bases not matched to a gene: 9. Germline V gene lookup returns CDR1 MNHNY and CDR2 SVGAGI (reference sequence). This CDR3 is built from 16 residues. CDR3 loop: CASSYSGTGEGNEQYF. In DNA, the CDR3 is TGTGCCAGCAGTTACTCAGGGACAGGGGAGGGCAATGAGCAGTACTTC.

The V call is TRBV4-3, the J call TRBJ1-2; unclear D gene. The germline V and J ends were trimmed by 6 bases and 1 base, with 15 bases remaining between them. Germline CDR1 reads LGHNA; CDR2 reads YSLEER. This CDR3 comprises 15 residues. The CDR3: CASRPRDIVNYGYTF. In nucleotides, the CDR3 is TGCGCCAGCAGACCAAGAGACATCGTTAACTATGGCTACACCTTC.